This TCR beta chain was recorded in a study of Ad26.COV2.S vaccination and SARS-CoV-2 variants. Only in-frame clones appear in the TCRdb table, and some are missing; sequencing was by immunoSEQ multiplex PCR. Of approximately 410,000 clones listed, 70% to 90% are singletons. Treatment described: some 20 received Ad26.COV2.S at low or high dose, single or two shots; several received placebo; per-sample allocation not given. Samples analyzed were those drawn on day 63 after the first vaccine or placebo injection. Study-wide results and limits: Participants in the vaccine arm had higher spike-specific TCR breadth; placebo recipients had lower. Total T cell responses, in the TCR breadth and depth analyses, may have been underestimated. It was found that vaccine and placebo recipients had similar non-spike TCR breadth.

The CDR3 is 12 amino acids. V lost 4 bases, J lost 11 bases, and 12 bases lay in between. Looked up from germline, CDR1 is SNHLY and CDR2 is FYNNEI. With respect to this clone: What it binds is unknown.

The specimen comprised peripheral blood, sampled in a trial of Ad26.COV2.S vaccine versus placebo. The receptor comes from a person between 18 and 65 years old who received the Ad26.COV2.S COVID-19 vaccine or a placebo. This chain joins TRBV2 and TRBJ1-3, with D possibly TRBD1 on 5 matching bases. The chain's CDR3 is CASSGDAGPIYF. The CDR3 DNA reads TGTGCCAGCAGTGGGGACGCTGGCCCCATATATTTT.